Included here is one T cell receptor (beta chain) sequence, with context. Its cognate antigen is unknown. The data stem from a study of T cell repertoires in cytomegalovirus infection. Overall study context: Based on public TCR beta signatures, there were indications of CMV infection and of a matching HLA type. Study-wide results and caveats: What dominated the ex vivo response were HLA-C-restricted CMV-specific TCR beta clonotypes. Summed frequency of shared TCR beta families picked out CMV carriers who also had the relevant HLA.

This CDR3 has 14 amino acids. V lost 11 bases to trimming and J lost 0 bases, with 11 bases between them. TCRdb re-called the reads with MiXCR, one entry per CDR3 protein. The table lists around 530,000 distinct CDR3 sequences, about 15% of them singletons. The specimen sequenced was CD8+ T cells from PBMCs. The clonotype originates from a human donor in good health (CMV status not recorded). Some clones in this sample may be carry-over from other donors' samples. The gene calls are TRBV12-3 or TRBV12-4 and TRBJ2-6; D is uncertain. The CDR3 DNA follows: TGTGCCTCTTCAGAGCTCTCTGGGGCCAACGTCCTGACTTTC. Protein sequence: CASSELSGANVLTF.